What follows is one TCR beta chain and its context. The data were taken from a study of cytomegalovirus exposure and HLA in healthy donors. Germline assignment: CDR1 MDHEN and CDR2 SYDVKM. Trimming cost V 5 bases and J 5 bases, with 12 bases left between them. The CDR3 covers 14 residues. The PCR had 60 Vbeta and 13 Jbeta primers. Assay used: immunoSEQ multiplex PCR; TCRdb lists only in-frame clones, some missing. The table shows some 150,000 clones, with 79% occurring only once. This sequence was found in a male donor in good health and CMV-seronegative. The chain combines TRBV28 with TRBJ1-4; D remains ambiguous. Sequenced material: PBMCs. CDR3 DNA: TGTGCCAGCAGTACCCGGACTCCGAATGAAAAACTGTTTTTT. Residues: CASSTRTPNEKLFF.